These 10 T cell receptor beta chains share one sample of origin, sequenced in a study of T cell repertoires in cytomegalovirus infection. No antigen has been assigned to these receptors. TCRdb fed the reads into MiXCR, producing one record per CDR3 protein. The sample consists of approximately 910,000 distinct CDR3 sequences, around 30% of them appearing once. The material was cultured CD8+ T cells from PBMCs, obtained from culture after CMV antigen stimulation. These receptors were collected from a human donor in good health (CMV status not recorded). Some clones in this sample may be carry-over from other donors' samples.

This clonotype was seen more than once but under ten times. The chain carries TRBV7-6 and TRBJ2-1, with unresolved D. V was trimmed by 5 bases and J by 12 bases, leaving 17 bases between them. The germline CDR1 and CDR2 sequences are SGHVS and FNYEAQ. There are 13 residues in the CDR3. CDR3 in DNA: TGTGCCAGCAGCACTCCGGGCCTCGACTTGCAGTTCTTC. It is translated as CASSTPGLDLQFF.

This clonotype was recorded only once. This rearrangement joins TRBV7-9 to TRBJ1-4, with D possibly being TRBD1 (5 bases). Trimming shortened V by 8 bases and J by 3 bases, and 13 bases separated the two germline ends. Germline values: CDR1 SEHNR, CDR2 FQNEAQ (reference sequence). The CDR3 spans 14 residues. Here the CDR3 reads CASRRGGANEKLFF. CDR3 bases: TGTGCCAGCCGCCGCGGAGGGGCTAATGAAAAACTGTTTTTT.

This clonotype was found a few times. This sequence joins TRBV7-2 and TRBJ1-1; D ambiguous. V lost 3 bases to trimming and J lost 3 bases, with 8 bases between them. Germline V CDR1 and CDR2: SGHTA, FQGNSA. The CDR3 has 13 amino acids. CDR3 residues: CASSLSLDTEAFF. DNA for the CDR3: TGTGCCAGCAGCTTGTCACTAGACACTGAAGCTTTCTTT.

J is TRBJ2-1 and V is TRBV29-1; D perhaps matches TRBD2 (6 bases). Germline V gene data show CDR1 as SQVTM and CDR2 as ANQGSEA. The ends were cut back, 1 base at V and 7 bases at J, with 11 bases in the middle. CDR3 length: 13 residues. CDR3 sequence: CSVEGGGWNEQFF. The CDR3, as DNA: TGCAGCGTTGAAGGTGGAGGGTGGAATGAGCAGTTCTTC.

This clonotype showed up just a few times. V usage is TRBV28 and J usage is TRBJ2-7; D is unresolved. Germline V gene data show CDR1 as MDHEN and CDR2 as SYDVKM. The germline V and J ends were trimmed by 4 bases and 7 bases, with 8 bases remaining between them. This CDR3 is built from 11 residues. This chain's CDR3 is CASSSLGEQYV. As DNA, the CDR3 is TGTGCCAGCAGTTCCTTAGGGGAGCAGTACGTC.

The rearrangement joins TRBV6-5 to TRBJ2-5; unclear D gene. Germline assignment: CDR1 MNHEY and CDR2 SVGAGI. The ends were cut back, 1 base at V and 5 bases at J, with 11 bases in the middle. The CDR3 is made up of 14 amino acids. CDR3 region: CASSYFKGRETQYF. CDR3 DNA sequence: TGTGCCAGCAGTTACTTTAAGGGCCGGGAGACCCAGTACTTC.

This clonotype occurred a few times. The chain is built from TRBV12-3 or TRBV12-4 and TRBJ2-7, with D perhaps assigned TRBD1 or TRBD2 (5 bases each). V was shortened by 1 base and J by 3 bases, with 13 bases between the two germline ends. This CDR3 region has 15 residues. CDR3 sequence reads: CASSLGGPKIYEQYF. CDR3 coding DNA: TGTGCCAGCAGTTTAGGGGGACCCAAAATCTACGAGCAGTACTTC.

At least ten counts were recorded for this clonotype. The chain combines TRBV12-3 or TRBV12-4 with TRBJ1-1, with D unclear. CDR3 length: 11 amino acids. Trimming cost V 6 bases and J 3 bases, with 5 bases left between them. The CDR3 sequence is CASRVDTEAFF. The CDR3 bases are TGTGCCAGCAGGGTAGACACTGAAGCTTTCTTT.

Regarding this clonotype: This may arise from a read error, as a much more abundant clone is one base away. This rearrangement joins TRBV7-8 to TRBJ1-1, with D unclear. The CDR3 sequence is 14 residues long. Trimming left V 0 bases short and J 7 bases short, with 12 bases between. From germline, CDR1 is SGHVS and CDR2 FQNEAQ. The CDR3 DNA follows: TGTGCCAGCAGCTTAGCGGCAAGGGAAATTGAAGCTTTCTTT. It encodes CASSLAAREIEAFF.

The CDR3 loop reads CASSLRGQGAPTDTQYF. The DNA for the CDR3 is TGTGCCAGCAGTTTAAGGGGACAGGGGGCCCCCACAGATACGCAGTATTTT. The genes are TRBV27 and TRBJ2-3, with 12 nucleotides matching TRBD1. After removal of 2 bases from V and 2 bases from J, the junction contained 5 bases not matched to a gene. The CDR3 totals 17 residues. The germline V gene encodes CDR1 MNHEY and CDR2 SMNVEV (reference sequence).